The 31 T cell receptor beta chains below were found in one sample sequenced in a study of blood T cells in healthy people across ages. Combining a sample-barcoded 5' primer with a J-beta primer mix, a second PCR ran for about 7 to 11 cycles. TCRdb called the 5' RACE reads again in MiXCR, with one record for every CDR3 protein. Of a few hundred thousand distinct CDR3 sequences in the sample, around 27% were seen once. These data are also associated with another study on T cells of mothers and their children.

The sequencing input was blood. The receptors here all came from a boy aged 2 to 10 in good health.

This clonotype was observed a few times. CDR3: CASSFLGLAVSYEQYF. CDR3 DNA sequence: TGTGCCAGCAGCTTTCTCGGACTAGCGGTCTCCTACGAGCAGTACTTC. The chain joins TRBV7-9 to TRBJ2-7; TRBD2 aligns across 10 bases. The CDR3 is made up of 16 amino acids. Germline V gene sequence: CDR1 SEHNR, CDR2 FQNEAQ (reference sequence). Losses at the gene ends were 3 bases for V and 0 bases for J; bases not matched to a gene: 5. Full variable domain (missing parts from reference TRBV7-9 and TRBJ2-7): DTGVSQNPRHKITKRGQNVTFRCDPISEHNRLYWYRQTLGQGPEFLTYFQNEAQLEKSRLLSDRFSAERPKGSFSTLEIQRTEQGDSAMYLCASSFLGLAVSYEQYFGPGTRLTVT.

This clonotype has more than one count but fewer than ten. The CDR3 DNA sequence: TGCAGTGCTAGAGGAAGGACTAACACAGATACGCAGTATTTT. Translation gives CSARGRTNTDTQYF. V gene TRBV20-1 combines with J gene TRBJ2-3; a possible D gene is TRBD2 (6 bases). The V end lost 1 base, the J end lost 2 bases, and 10 bases lay between the germline ends. Germline CDR1 and CDR2: DFQATT and SNEGSKA (reference sequence). The CDR3 contains 14 residues.

Here the CDR3 reads CAWSVRPLGEQFF. The CDR3 DNA reads TGTGCCTGGAGTGTACGACCACTCGGTGAGCAGTTCTTC. The J gene is TRBJ2-1, the V gene TRBV30; D is uncertain. V lost 0 bases to trimming and J lost 9 bases, with 12 bases between them. The CDR3 has 13 residues. Germline values: CDR1 GTSNPN, CDR2 SVGIG (reference sequence).

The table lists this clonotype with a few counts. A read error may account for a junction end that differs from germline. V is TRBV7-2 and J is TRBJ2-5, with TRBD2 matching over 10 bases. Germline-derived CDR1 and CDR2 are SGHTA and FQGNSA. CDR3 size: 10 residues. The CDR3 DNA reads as TGTGCCAGTGTACTAGCGGGGATGATCTTC. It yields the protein CASVLAGMIF.

CDR3 in DNA: TGTGCCAGCAGTTCCCTTTTAGCGGGATCGTACAATGAGCAGTTCTTC. This encodes CASSSLLAGSYNEQFF. The chain links TRBV6-5 to TRBJ2-1; 8 positions match TRBD2. Germline V lookup: CDR1 MNHEY, CDR2 SVGAGI. Trimming removed 4 bases from V and 4 bases from J; junction bases left unmatched: 9. This CDR3 comprises 16 residues.

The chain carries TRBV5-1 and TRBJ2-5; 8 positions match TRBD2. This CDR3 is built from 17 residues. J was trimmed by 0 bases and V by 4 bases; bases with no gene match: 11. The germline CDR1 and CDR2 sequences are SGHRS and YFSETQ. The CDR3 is CASSPGAGGPYQETQYF. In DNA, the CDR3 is TGCGCCAGCAGCCCGGGCGCGGGGGGACCGTACCAAGAGACCCAGTACTTC.

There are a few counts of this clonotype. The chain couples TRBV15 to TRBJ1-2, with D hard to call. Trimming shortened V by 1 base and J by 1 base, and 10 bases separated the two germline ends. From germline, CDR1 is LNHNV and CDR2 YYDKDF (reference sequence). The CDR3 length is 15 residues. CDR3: CATSRGPTFNYGYTF. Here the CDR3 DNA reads TGTGCCACCAGCAGAGGCCCCACATTTAACTATGGCTACACCTTC.

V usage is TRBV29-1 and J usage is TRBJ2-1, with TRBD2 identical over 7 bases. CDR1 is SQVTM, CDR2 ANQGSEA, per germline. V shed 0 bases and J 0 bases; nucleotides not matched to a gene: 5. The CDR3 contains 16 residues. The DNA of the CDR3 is TGCAGCGTTGAAGATCCTAGCGGAGCCTCCTACAATGAGCAGTTCTTC. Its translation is CSVEDPSGASYNEQFF.

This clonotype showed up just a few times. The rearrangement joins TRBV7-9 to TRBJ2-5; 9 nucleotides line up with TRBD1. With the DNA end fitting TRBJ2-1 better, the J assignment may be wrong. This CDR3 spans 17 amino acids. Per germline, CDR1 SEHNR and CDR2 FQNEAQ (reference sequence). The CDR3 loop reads CASSLAISGTGINEQFF. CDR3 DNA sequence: TGTGCCAGCAGCTTAGCGATCTCCGGGACAGGGATCAATGAGCAGTTCTTC.

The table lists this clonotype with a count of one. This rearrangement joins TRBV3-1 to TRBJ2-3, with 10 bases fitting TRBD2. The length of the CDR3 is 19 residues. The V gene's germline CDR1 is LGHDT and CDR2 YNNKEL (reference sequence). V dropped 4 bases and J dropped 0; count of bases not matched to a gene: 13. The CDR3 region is CASSPSGRILAGSTDTQYF. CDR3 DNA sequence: TGTGCCAGCAGCCCGTCCGGACGAATACTAGCGGGAAGCACAGATACGCAGTATTTT.

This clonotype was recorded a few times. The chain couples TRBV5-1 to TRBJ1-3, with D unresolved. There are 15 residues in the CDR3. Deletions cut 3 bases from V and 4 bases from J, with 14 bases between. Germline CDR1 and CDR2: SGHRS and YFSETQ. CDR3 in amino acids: CASSSYGIKGNTIYF. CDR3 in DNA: TGCGCCAGCAGCTCCTACGGAATCAAGGGAAACACCATATATTTT.

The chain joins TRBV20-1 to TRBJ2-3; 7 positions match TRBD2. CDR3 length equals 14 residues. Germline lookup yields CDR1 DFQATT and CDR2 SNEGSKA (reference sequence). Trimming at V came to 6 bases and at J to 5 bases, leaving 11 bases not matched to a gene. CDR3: CSALGAGVRDTQYF. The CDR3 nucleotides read TGCAGTGCCCTCGGGGCGGGAGTTAGAGATACGCAGTATTTT.

In nucleotides, the CDR3 is TGCGCCAGCAGCCTTATTCTTCTCTCTGGGGCCAACGTCCTGACTTTC. Translation gives CASSLILLSGANVLTF. The V gene is TRBV5-1, the J gene TRBJ2-6, with unresolved D. The V gene's germline CDR1 is SGHRS and CDR2 YFSETQ. This CDR3 contains 16 residues. V was cut by 4 bases and J by 0 bases, with 11 bases left in between.

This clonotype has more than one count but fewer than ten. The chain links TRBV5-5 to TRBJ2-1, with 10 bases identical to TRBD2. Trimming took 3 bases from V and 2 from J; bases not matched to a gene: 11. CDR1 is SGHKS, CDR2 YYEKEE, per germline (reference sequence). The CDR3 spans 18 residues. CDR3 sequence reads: CASSSGNVAGGTYNEQFF. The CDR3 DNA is TGTGCCAGCAGCTCGGGAAACGTAGCGGGGGGAACCTACAATGAGCAGTTCTTC. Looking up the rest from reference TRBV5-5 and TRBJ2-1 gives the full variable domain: DAGVTQSPTHLIKTRGQQVTLRCSPISGHKSVSWYQQVLGQGPQFIFQYYEKEERGRGNFPDRFSARQFPNYSSELNVNALLLGDSALYLCASSSGNVAGGTYNEQFFGPGTRLTVL.

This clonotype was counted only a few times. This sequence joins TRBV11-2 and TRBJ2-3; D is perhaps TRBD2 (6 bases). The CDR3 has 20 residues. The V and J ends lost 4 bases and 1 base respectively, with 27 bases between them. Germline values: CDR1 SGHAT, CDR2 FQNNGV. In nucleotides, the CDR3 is TGTGCCAGCAGCTCCTGGTCGGGGGTACGATTCGGCTGGGGCACAGATACGCAGTATTTT. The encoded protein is CASSSWSGVRFGWGTDTQYF.

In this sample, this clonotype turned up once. CDR3: CASSPLIRQGGYNEQFF. The CDR3 nucleotides read TGTGCCAGCTCACCACTAATTCGACAGGGAGGCTACAATGAGCAGTTCTTC. The chain is built from TRBV13 and TRBJ2-1; possible D gene TRBD1, 7 bases. This CDR3 is built from 17 residues. V was cut by 8 bases and J by 3 bases, with 23 bases left in between. Germline V gives CDR1 PRHDT, CDR2 FYEKMQ (reference sequence).

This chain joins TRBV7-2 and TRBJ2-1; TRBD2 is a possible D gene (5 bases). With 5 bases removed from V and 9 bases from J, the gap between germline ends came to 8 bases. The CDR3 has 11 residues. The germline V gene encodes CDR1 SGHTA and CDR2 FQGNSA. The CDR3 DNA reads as TGTGCCAGCAGCCCTCGGGGTGAGCAGTTCTTC. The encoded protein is CASSPRGEQFF.

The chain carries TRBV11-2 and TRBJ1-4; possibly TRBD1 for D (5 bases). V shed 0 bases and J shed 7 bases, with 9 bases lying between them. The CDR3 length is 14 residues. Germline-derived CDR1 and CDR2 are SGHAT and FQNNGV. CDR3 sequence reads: CASSLDTGGEKLFF. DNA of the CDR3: TGTGCCAGCAGCTTAGATACAGGCGGTGAAAAACTGTTTTTT. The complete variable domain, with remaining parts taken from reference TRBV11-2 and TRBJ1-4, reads EAGVAQSPRYKIIEKRQSVAFWCNPISGHATLYWYQQILGQGPKLLIQFQNNGVVDDSQLPKDRFSAERLKGVDSTLKIQPAKLEDSAVYLCASSLDTGGEKLFFGSGTQLSVL.

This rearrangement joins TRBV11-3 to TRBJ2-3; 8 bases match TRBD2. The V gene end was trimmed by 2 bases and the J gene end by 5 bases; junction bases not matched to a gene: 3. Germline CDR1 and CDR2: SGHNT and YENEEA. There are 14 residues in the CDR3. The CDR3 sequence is CASSLSGSRDTQYF. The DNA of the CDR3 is TGTGCCAGCAGCTTAAGCGGGAGTAGAGATACGCAGTATTTT. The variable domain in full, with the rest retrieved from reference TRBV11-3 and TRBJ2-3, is EAGVVQSPRYKIIEKKQPVAFWCNPISGHNTLYWYLQNLGQGPELLIRYENEEAVDDSQLPKDRFSAERLKGVDSTLKIQPAELGDSAVYLCASSLSGSRDTQYFGPGTRLTVL.

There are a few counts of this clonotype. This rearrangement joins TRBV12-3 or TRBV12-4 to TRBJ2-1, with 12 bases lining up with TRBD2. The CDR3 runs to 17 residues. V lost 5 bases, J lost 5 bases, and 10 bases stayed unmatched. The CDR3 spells CASSPRLAGVVDNEQFF. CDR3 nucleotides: TGTGCCAGCAGTCCCCGACTAGCGGGAGTGGTCGACAATGAGCAGTTCTTC.

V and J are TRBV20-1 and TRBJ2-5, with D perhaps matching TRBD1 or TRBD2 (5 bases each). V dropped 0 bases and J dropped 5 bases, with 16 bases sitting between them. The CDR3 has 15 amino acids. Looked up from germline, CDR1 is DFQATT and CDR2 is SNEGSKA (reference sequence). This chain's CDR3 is CSARDRPGTIETQYF. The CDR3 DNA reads TGCAGTGCTAGAGATCGCCCAGGGACGATCGAGACCCAGTACTTC.

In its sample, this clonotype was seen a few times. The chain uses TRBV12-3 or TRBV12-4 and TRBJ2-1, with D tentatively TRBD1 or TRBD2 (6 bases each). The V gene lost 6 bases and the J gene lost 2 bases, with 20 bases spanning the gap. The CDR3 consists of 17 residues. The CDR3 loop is CASSSPEGGTTYNEQFF. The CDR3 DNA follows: TGTGCCAGCAGCTCCCCCGAGGGGGGCACCACCTACAATGAGCAGTTCTTC.

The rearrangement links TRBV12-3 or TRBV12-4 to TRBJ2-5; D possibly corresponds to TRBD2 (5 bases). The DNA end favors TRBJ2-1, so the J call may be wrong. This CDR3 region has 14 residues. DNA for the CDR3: TGTGCCAGCAGTTCAGGCGACTATTACAATGAGCAGTTCTTC. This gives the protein CASSSGDYYNEQFF.

The CDR3 bases are TGCAGCGGGGCAGGGGGCATGAACACTGAAGCTTTCTTT. It codes for CSGAGGMNTEAFF. V usage is TRBV29-1 and J usage is TRBJ1-1, with 8 bases identical to TRBD1. Germline V CDR1 and CDR2: SQVTM, ANQGSEA. This CDR3 is 13 amino acids long. The V segment lost 7 bases and the J segment 0 bases; nucleotides outside the gene matches: 4.

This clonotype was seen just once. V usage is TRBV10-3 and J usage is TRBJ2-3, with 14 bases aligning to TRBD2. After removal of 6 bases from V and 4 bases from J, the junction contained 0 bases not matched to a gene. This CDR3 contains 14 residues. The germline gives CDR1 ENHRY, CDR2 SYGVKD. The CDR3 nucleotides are TGTGCCATCAGGACTAGCGGGAGGGCAGATACGCAGTATTTT. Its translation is CAIRTSGRADTQYF.

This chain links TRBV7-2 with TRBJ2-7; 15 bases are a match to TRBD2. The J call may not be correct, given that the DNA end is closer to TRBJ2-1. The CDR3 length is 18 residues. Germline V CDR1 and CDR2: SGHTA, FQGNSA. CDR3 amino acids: CASSLGTSGRAGYNEQFF. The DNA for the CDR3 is TGTGCCAGCAGCTTAGGGACTAGCGGGAGGGCCGGCTACAATGAGCAGTTCTTC.

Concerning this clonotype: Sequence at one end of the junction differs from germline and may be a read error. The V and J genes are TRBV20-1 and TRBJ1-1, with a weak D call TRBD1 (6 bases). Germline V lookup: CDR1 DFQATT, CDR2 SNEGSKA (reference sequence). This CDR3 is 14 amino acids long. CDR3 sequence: CIARGGRKSTEAFF. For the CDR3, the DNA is TGCATTGCTAGAGGGGGGCGCAAAAGCACTGAAGCTTTCTTT.

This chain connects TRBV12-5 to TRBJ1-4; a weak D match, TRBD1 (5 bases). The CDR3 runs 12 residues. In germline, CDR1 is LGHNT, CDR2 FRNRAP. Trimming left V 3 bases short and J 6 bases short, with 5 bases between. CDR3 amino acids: CASGFRDEKLFF. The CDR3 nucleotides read TGTGCTAGTGGTTTCAGGGATGAAAAACTGTTTTTT.

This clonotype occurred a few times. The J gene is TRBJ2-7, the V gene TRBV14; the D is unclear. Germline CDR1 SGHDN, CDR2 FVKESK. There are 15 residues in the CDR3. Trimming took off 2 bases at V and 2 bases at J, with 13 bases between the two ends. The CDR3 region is CASSQTFDNTYEQYF. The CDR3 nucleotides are TGTGCCAGCAGCCAAACCTTTGACAATACCTACGAGCAGTACTTC.

The CDR3 region has the DNA TGTGCCAGCAGCTTAGGCGGACAACGAGAGACCCAGTACTTC. Its protein product is CASSLGGQRETQYF. This chain links TRBV7-9 with TRBJ2-5, with a tentative D call TRBD1 (5 bases). The ends were cut back, 1 base at V and 4 bases at J, with 10 bases in the middle. The V gene's germline CDR1 is SEHNR and CDR2 FQNEAQ (reference sequence). The CDR3 covers 14 residues.

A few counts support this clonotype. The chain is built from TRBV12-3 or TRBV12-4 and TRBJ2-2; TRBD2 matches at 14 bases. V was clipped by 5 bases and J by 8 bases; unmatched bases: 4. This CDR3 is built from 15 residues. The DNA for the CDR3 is TGTGCCAGCAGTCCCCGGACTAGCGGGAGGGGGGAGCTGTTTTTT. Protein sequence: CASSPRTSGRGELFF.